Shown below are 18 T cell receptor beta chains from a single sample sequenced in a study of T-cell memory formation after mild COVID-19. TCRdb analysed the 5' RACE reads with MiXCR anew, one entry per CDR3 protein. The repertoire has approximately 230,000 distinct CDR3 sequences, roughly 15% of them found once; the top ten carry 3% to 4.5%. The source material was PBMCs or a T cell subset sorted from them (not recorded which). These receptors originate from a man in his late teens or twenties who had mild COVID-19 (a few samples of this study predate the infection). Cell type and time point are not known.

The CDR3 DNA follows: TGTGCCAGCAGGCTCTCTGGCGGGGGACAAGAGACCCAGTACTTC. Translated, it gives CASRLSGGGQETQYF. V is TRBV6-5 and J is TRBJ2-5, with 7 bases identical to TRBD2. V lost 6 bases and J lost 2; bases outside the gene matches: 9. Germline values: CDR1 MNHEY, CDR2 SVGAGI. This CDR3 comprises 15 residues.

The table lists this clonotype with a few counts. The chain carries TRBV27 and TRBJ2-5; D perhaps matches TRBD2 (6 bases). Germline loops: CDR1 MNHEY, CDR2 SMNVEV (reference sequence). CDR3 length: 15 residues. Trimming shortened V by 10 bases and J by 1 base, and 19 bases separated the two germline ends. The CDR3 loop is CATSPYRGSQETQYF. CDR3 nucleotides: TGTGCCACCTCTCCGTATCGGGGGTCCCAAGAGACCCAGTACTTC.

This chain joins TRBV7-9 and TRBJ1-1, with D uncertain. Trimming left V 5 bases short and J 1 base short, with 8 bases between. Germline CDR1 is SEHNR and CDR2 is FQNEAQ (reference sequence). The CDR3 contains 13 residues. This chain's CDR3 is CASSPQPNTEAFF. CDR3 in DNA: TGTGCCAGCAGCCCCCAGCCGAACACTGAAGCTTTCTTT.

This clonotype was counted a few times. The gene calls are TRBV2 and TRBJ2-1, with D possibly being TRBD1 or TRBD2 (5 bases each). V was shortened by 7 bases and J by 15 bases, with 16 bases between the two germline ends. Germline assignment: CDR1 SNHLY and CDR2 FYNNEI. The CDR3 is made up of 11 amino acids. CDR3 loop: CASNRDGLSFF. The CDR3 bases are TGTGCCAGCAACCGGGACGGGCTTTCGTTCTTC.

V and J are TRBV5-1 and TRBJ2-3; perhaps TRBD1 as D (5 bases). V shed 1 base and J shed 6 bases, with 12 bases lying between them. The CDR3 totals 14 residues. CDR1 is SGHRS, CDR2 YFSETQ, per germline. CDR3 in amino acids: CASSLIGARDTQYF. The DNA of the CDR3 is TGCGCCAGCAGCTTGATTGGGGCTCGGGATACGCAGTATTTT.

The V and J genes are TRBV7-9 and TRBJ1-2; D is unresolved. Per germline, CDR1 SEHNR and CDR2 FQNEAQ (reference sequence). Trimming pared 1 base from V and 1 base from J, leaving 4 bases between. The CDR3 extends over 13 amino acids. CDR3 sequence: CASSLEINYGYTF. The DNA of the CDR3 is TGTGCCAGCAGCTTAGAGATTAACTATGGCTACACCTTC.

V usage is TRBV11-2 and J usage is TRBJ2-5; D gene uncertain. The CDR3 has 13 amino acids. Trimming removed 3 bases from V and 5 bases from J, with 10 bases in between. Germline loops: CDR1 SGHAT, CDR2 FQNNGV. CDR3 residues: CASSLWVGETQYF. The CDR3 DNA follows: TGTGCCAGCAGCTTGTGGGTGGGGGAGACCCAGTACTTC.

This clonotype was counted ten times or more. The rearrangement links TRBV5-5 to TRBJ2-1; no definite D call. Between the trimmed V and J ends, which lost 2 bases and 1 base, there was a span of 10 bases. This CDR3 spans 15 amino acids. CDR1 SGHKS and CDR2 YYEKEE come from the germline V gene (reference sequence). This CDR3 reads CASSFSSGSYNEQFF. As DNA, the CDR3 is TGTGCCAGCAGCTTTTCTAGTGGGTCCTACAATGAGCAGTTCTTC.

The chain employs TRBV6-1 and TRBJ1-1; D remains ambiguous. V lost 4 bases, J lost 4 bases, and 13 bases lay in between. Looked up from germline, CDR1 is MNHNS and CDR2 is SASEGT. The CDR3 has 14 residues. Here the CDR3 reads CASSVAEVVTEAFF. CDR3 DNA: TGTGCCAGCAGTGTGGCGGAAGTTGTCACTGAAGCTTTCTTT.

In its sample, this clonotype was seen a few times. The chain links TRBV12-5 to TRBJ1-2, with TRBD1 matching over 7 bases. The CDR3 loop spans 15 amino acids. With V trimmed by 5 bases and J by 4 bases, 10 bases remained unmatched. The germline V gene has CDR1 LGHNT and CDR2 FRNRAP. The CDR3 sequence: CASGREAGQLYGYTF. The CDR3 DNA is TGTGCTAGTGGTAGGGAAGCGGGACAGCTCTATGGCTACACCTTC.

The table lists this clonotype with a few counts. The CDR3 coding sequence is TGTGCCAGCAGTGAAACCGGGAGCTCCTACAATGAGCAGTTCTTC. The encoded protein is CASSETGSSYNEQFF. The J gene is TRBJ2-1, the V gene TRBV25-1, with a possible D match to TRBD2 (6 bases). CDR1 and CDR2 (germline): MGHDK, SYGVNS. Trimming pared 2 bases from V and 0 bases from J, leaving 8 bases between. The CDR3 is made up of 15 amino acids. Full variable domain (rest looked up from reference TRBV25-1 and TRBJ2-1): EADIYQTPRYLVIGTGKKITLECSQTMGHDKMYWYQQDPGMELHLIHYSYGVNSTEKGDLSSESTVSRIRTEHFPLTLESARPSHTSQYLCASSETGSSYNEQFFGPGTRLTVL.

This clonotype was seen a handful of times. The J gene is TRBJ2-1, the V gene TRBV18; D is unresolved. In germline, CDR1 is KGHSH, CDR2 LQKENI. Trimming took 1 base from V and 9 from J, leaving 13 bases between them. The length of the CDR3 is 14 residues. The CDR3 DNA follows: TGTGCCAGCTCACCACTACTCTCTAATGGTGAGCAGTTCTTC. It is translated as CASSPLLSNGEQFF.

V usage is TRBV20-1 and J usage is TRBJ1-5; TRBD1 aligns across 7 bases. The CDR3 is 15 residues long. V was clipped by 5 bases and J by 7 bases; unmatched bases: 14. Germline assignment: CDR1 DFQATT and CDR2 SNEGSKA (reference sequence). The CDR3 coding sequence is TGCAGTGCTTCACAGGGGTCCCGAGTTTGGCAGCCCCAGCATTTT. Translating gives CSASQGSRVWQPQHF.

This clonotype was counted between two and nine times. The chain joins TRBV15 to TRBJ2-3; 9 bases are shared with TRBD2. The germline CDR1 and CDR2 sequences are LNHNV and YYDKDF (reference sequence). The CDR3 has 15 residues. After removal of 5 bases from V and 2 bases from J, the junction contained 5 bases not matched to a gene. DNA of the CDR3: TGTGCCACCAGCGTTAGCGGGGGATCCACAGATACGCAGTATTTT. This sequence encodes CATSVSGGSTDTQYF.

This sequence joins TRBV2 and TRBJ2-3, with D perhaps TRBD2 (6 bases). V was cut by 9 bases and J by 3 bases, with 19 bases left in between. The CDR3 has 15 amino acids. The germline V gene encodes CDR1 SNHLY and CDR2 FYNNEI. CDR3 residues: CASLPPGLLTDTQYF. For the CDR3, the DNA is TGTGCCAGTTTGCCTCCGGGACTCCTAACAGATACGCAGTATTTT.

The rearrangement links TRBV7-6 to TRBJ2-3, with 10 bases lining up with TRBD2. The germline V gene has CDR1 SGHVS and CDR2 FNYEAQ. The CDR3 runs 14 residues. The ends lost 5 bases at V and 5 bases at J; junction bases unmatched: 4. Written as DNA, the CDR3 is TGTGCCAGCAGCCCAGCGGGGGGGCAAGATACGCAGTATTTT. It yields the protein CASSPAGGQDTQYF. Variable domain in full (rest from reference TRBV7-6 and TRBJ2-3): GAGVSQSPRYKVTKRGQDVALRCDPISGHVSLYWYRQALGQGPEFLTYFNYEAQQDKSGLPNDRFSAERPEGSISTLTIQRTEQRDSAMYRCASSPAGGQDTQYFGPGTRLTVL.

This clonotype came up a few times. This chain joins TRBV5-5 and TRBJ1-6, with D tentatively TRBD1 (6 bases). Trimming stripped 2 bases from V and 5 bases from J, with 8 bases between. This CDR3 contains 14 residues. The germline CDR1 and CDR2 sequences are SGHKS and YYEKEE (reference sequence). CDR3 region: CASSFNRDNSPLHF. The CDR3 DNA reads TGTGCCAGCAGCTTTAACAGGGATAATTCACCCCTCCACTTT.

This clonotype was counted a few times. The V gene is TRBV5-1, the J gene TRBJ2-1; 8 positions agree with TRBD2. This CDR3 is built from 15 residues. Losses at the gene ends were 4 bases for V and 6 bases for J; bases not matched to a gene: 9. Germline loops: CDR1 SGHRS, CDR2 YFSETQ. CDR3 sequence (DNA): TGCGCCAGCAGCGCAGGACTAGCTGTAATCAATGAGCAGTTCTTC. It translates to CASSAGLAVINEQFF.